This TCR beta chain was sequenced in a study of shared clonotypes between healthy human individuals. Participating donors were healthy, HIV-negative adults free of recent acute infections or vaccinations. J gave up 2 bases and V 7 bases, and 4 bases lay outside the gene matches. The germline gives CDR1 LNHDA, CDR2 SQIVND (reference sequence). CDR3 length: 13 residues. Whole-study findings and limits: Non-shared clonotypes displayed generation probabilities falling below those of clonotypes present in all four donors.

The protocol was immunoSEQ multiplex PCR, while the TCRdb copy is restricted to in-frame clones and leaves out a portion. The profile covers 2 million to 3 million clones, with approximately 94% appearing a single time and over 0.12% taken by the ten largest. As concerns this clone: The antigen remains undetermined.

The source is a man younger than 30 in good health. The chain recombines TRBV19 with TRBJ2-7; 8 nucleotides agree with TRBD2. Sequenced material: naive CD4+ T cells sorted from blood. Stated subset: CD45RA+ positively selected. The CDR3 loop reads CASNGGDAYEQYF. The CDR3 DNA is TGTGCCAGTAACGGGGGGGACGCCTACGAGCAGTACTTC.